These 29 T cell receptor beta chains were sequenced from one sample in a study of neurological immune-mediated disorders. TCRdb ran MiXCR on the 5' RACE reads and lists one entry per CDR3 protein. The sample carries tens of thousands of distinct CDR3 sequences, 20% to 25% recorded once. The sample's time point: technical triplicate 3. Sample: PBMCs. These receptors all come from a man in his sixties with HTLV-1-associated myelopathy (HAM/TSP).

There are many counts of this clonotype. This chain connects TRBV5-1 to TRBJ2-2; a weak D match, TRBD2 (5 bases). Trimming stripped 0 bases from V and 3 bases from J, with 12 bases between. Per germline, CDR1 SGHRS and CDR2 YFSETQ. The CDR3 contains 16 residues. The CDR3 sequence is CASSLAPTRDTGELFF. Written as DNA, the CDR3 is TGCGCCAGCAGCTTGGCCCCGACGAGGGACACCGGGGAGCTGTTTTTT.

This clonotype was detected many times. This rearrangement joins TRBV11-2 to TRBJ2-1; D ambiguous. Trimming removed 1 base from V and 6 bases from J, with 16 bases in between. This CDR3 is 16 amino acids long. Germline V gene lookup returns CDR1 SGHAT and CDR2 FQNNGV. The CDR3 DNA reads TGTGCCAGCAGCTTAGTCCCGGGTGGCAGAGTCAATGAGCAGTTCTTC. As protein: CASSLVPGGRVNEQFF.

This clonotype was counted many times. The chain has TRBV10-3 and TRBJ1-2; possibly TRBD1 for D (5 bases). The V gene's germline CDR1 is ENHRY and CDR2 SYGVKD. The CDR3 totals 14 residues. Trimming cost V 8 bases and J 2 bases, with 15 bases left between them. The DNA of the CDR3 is TGTGCCATCGGGGATGACAGAAGCAACTATGGCTACACCTTC. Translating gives CAIGDDRSNYGYTF.

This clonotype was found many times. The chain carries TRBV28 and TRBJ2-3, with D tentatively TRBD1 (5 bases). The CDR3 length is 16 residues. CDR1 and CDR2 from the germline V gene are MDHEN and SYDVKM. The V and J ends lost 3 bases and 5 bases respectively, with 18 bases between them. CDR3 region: CASSFSQAGSQDTQYF. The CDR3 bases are TGTGCCAGCAGTTTTTCCCAGGCAGGGTCCCAAGATACGCAGTATTTT.

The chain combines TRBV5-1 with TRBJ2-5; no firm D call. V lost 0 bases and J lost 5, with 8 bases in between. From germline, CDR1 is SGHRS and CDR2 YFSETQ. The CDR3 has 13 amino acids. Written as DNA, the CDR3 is TGCGCCAGCAGCTTGGTGGGTGATGAGACCCAGTACTTC. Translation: CASSLVGDETQYF.

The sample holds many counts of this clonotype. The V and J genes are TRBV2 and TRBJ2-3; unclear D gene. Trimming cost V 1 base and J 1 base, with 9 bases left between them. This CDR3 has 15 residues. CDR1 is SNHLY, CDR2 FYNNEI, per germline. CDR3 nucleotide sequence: TGTGCCAGCAGTGAAGGCAGCCGTGGCACAGATACGCAGTATTTT. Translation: CASSEGSRGTDTQYF.

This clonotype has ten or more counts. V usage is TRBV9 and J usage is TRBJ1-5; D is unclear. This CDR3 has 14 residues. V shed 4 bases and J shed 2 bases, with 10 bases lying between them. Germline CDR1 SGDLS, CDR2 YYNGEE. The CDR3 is CASSPHTGNQPQHF. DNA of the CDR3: TGTGCCAGCAGCCCGCATACGGGCAATCAGCCCCAGCATTTT.

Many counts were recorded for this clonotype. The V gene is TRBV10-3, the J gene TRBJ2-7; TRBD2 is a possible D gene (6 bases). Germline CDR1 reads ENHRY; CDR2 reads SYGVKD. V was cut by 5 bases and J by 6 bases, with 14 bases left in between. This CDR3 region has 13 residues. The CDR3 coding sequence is TGTGCCATCAGTCAAAACCTTAGCGGCGAGCAGTACTTC. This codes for CAISQNLSGEQYF.

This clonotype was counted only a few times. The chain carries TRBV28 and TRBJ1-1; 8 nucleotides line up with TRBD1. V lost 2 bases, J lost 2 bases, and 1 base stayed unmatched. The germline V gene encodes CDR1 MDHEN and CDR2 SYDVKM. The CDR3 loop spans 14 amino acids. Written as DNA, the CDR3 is TGTGCCAGCAGTTTACAGGGGGCAAACACTGAAGCTTTCTTT. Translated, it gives CASSLQGANTEAFF.

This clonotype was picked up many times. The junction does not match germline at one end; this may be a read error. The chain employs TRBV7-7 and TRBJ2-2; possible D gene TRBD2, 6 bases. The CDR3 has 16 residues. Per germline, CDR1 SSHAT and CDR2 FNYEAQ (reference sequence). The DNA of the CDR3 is TGTGCTAGCAGCTTAGTTGGTTCCGAGGCGGCCCCGGGGGTGTTTTTT. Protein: CASSLVGSEAAPGVFF.

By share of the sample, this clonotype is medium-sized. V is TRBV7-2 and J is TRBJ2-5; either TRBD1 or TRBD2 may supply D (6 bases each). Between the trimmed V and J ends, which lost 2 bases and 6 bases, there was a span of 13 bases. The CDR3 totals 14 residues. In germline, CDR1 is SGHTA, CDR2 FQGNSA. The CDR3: CASSLTTGDKTQYF. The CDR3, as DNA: TGTGCCAGCAGCTTAACGACGGGGGACAAGACCCAGTACTTC.

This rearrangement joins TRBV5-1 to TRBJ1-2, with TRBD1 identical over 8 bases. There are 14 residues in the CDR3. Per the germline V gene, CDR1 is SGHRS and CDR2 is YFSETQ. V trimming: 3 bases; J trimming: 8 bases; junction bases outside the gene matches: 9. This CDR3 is CASSSRTGWDGYTF. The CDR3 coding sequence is TGCGCCAGCAGCTCTCGGACAGGGTGGGACGGCTACACCTTC.

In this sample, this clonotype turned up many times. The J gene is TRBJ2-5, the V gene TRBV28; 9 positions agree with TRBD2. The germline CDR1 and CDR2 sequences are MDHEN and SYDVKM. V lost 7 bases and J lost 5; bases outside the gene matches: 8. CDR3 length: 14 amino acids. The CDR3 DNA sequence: TGTGCCAGCACCGCGGGGGGGGCCGGGGAGACCCAGTACTTC. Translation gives CASTAGGAGETQYF.

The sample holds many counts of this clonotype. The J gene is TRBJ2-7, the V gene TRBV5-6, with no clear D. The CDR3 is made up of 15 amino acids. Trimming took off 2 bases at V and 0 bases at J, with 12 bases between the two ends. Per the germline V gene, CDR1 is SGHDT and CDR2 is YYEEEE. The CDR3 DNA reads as TGTGCCAGCAGCTTAGAGATAAAGCACTCCTACGAGCAGTACTTC. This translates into CASSLEIKHSYEQYF.

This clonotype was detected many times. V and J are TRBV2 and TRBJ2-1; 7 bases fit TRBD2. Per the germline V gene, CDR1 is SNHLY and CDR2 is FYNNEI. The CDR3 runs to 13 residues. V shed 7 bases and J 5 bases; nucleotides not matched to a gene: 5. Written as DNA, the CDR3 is TGTGCCAGCACCGTGGGACTAAACAATGAGCAGTTCTTC. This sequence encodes CASTVGLNNEQFF.

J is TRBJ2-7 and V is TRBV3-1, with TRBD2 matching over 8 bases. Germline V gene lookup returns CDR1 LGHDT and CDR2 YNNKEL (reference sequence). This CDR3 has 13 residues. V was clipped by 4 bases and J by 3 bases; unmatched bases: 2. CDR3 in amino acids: CASSLTSGYEQYF. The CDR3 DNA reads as TGTGCCAGCAGCCTTACTAGCGGCTACGAGCAGTACTTC.

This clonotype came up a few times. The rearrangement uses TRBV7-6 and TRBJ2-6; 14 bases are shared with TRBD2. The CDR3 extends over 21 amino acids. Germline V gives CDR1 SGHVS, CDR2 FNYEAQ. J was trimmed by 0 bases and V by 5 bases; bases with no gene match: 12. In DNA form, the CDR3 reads TGTGCCAGCAGCCTAAGCCCGGGGACTAGCGGGAGACACTCTGGGGCCAACGTCCTGACTTTC. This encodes CASSLSPGTSGRHSGANVLTF.

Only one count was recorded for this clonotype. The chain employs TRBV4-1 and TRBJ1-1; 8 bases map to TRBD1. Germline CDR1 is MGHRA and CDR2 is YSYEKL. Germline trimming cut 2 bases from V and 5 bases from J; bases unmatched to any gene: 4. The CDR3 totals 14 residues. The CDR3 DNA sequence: TGCGCCAGCAGCCAACAGGGGGCAGGAACTGAAGCTTTCTTT. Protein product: CASSQQGAGTEAFF.

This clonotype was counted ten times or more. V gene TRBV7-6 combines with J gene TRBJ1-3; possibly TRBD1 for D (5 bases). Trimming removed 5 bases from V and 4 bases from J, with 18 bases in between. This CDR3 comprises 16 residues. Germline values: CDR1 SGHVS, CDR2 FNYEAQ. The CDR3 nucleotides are TGTGCCAGCAGCCCTCGTCCCGGGACGGGGGGAAACACCATATATTTT. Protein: CASSPRPGTGGNTIYF.

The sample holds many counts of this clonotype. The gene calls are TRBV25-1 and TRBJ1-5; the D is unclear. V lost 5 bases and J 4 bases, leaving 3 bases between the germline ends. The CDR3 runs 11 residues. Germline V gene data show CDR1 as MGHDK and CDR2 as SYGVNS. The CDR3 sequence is CASSRNQPQHF. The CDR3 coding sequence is TGTGCCAGCAGTAGGAATCAGCCCCAGCATTTT.

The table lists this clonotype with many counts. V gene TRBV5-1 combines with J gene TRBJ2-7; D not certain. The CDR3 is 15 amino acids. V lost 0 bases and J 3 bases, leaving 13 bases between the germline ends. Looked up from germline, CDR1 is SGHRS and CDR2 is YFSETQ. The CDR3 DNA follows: TGCGCCAGCAGCTTGGCCGGCAGGAAGGGCTACGAGCAGTACTTC. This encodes CASSLAGRKGYEQYF. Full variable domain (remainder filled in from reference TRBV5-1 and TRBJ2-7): KAGVTQTPRYLIKTRGQQVTLSCSPISGHRSVSWYQQTPGQGLQFLFEYFSETQRNKGNFPGRFSGRQFSNSRSEMNVSTLELGDSALYLCASSLAGRKGYEQYFGPGTRLTVT.

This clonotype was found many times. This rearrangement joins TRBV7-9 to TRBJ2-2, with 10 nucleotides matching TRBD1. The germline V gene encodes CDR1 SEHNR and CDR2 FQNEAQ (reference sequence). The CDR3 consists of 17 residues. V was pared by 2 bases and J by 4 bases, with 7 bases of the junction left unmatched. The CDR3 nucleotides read TGTGCCAGCAGCTTATTGGAGGGACAGGGGATCACCGGGGAGCTGTTTTTT. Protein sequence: CASSLLEGQGITGELFF.

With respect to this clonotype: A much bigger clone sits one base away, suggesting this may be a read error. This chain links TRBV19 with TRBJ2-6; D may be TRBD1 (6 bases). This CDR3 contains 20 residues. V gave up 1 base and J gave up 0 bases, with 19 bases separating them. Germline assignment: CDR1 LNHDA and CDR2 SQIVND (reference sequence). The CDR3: CASSIALRRQVSSGANVLTF. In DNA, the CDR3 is TGTGCCAGTAGTATAGCGTTGCGGAGACAGGTGTCCTCTGGGGCCAACGTCCTGACTTTC.

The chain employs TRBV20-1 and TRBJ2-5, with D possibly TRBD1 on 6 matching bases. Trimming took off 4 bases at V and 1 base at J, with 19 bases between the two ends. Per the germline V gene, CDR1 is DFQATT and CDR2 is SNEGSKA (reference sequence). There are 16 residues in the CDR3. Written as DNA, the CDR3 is TGCAGTGCTATTCCCTTCCGGGACACCCTCCAAGAGACCCAGTACTTC. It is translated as CSAIPFRDTLQETQYF.

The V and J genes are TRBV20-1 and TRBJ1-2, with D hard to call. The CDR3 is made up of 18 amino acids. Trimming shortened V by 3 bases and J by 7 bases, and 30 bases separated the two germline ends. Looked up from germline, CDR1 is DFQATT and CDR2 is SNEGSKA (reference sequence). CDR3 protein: CSASGAFEPAIEGGGYTF. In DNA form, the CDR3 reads TGCAGTGCTAGTGGCGCATTCGAACCAGCAATCGAGGGAGGTGGCTACACCTTC.

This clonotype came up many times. As DNA, the CDR3 is TGTGCCAGCAGTTCCCAGGGGCCGAACACTGAAGCTTTCTTT. Its translation: CASSSQGPNTEAFF. The genes are TRBV7-9 and TRBJ1-1; tentatively, D is TRBD1 (6 bases). The CDR3 extends over 14 amino acids. Germline V lookup: CDR1 SEHNR, CDR2 FQNEAQ (reference sequence). V lost 6 bases and J lost 1, with 12 bases in between.

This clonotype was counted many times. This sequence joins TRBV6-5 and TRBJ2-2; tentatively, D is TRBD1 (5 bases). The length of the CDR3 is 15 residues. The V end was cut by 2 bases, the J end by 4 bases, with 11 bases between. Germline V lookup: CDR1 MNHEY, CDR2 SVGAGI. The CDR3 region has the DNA TGTGCCAGCAGTTACCGAAGGGGCCCCACCGGGGAGCTGTTTTTT. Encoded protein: CASSYRRGPTGELFF.

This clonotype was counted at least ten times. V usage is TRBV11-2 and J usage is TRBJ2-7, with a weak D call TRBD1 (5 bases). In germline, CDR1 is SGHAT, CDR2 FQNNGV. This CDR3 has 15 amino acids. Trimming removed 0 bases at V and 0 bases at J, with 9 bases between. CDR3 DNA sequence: TGTGCCAGCAGCTTAGATCAACAGGCCTCCTACGAGCAGTACTTC. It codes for CASSLDQQASYEQYF.

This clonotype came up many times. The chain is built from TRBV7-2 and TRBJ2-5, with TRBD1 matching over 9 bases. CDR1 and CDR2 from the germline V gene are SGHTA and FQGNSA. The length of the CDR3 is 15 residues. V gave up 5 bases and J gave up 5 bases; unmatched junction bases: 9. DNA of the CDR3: TGTGCCAGCAGCGCGGGACAGGGTAGAAAGGAGACCCAGTACTTC. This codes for CASSAGQGRKETQYF.